This T cell receptor (beta chain) was captured in a study of vaccination and CD4 T cells after COVID-19. Study summary: Cells were stimulated with overlapping spike peptide pools from SARS-CoV-2, HCoV-NL63, HCoV-OC43 and HCoV-229E.

The germline V gene encodes CDR1 DFQATT and CDR2 SNEGSKA (reference sequence). The CDR3 has 14 amino acids. Trimming removed 6 bases from V and 1 base from J; junction bases left unmatched: 5. For this clonotype: Its antigen remains unknown.

The Oncomine TCR Beta short-read assay sequenced DNA from cultured CD4+ T cells. Investigators obtained genomic DNA by extraction from cultured CD4+ T cells. TCRdb re-derived calls from the PCR reads in MiXCR, one entry per CDR3 protein. The sample includes more than 7,000 distinct CDR3 sequences, 55% to 75% of them seen just once. Treatment here: approximately nine-day PBMC culture with coronavirus spike peptide pools or control peptides (ViraFEST assay). The TCR sequence derives from a human donor who had recovered from COVID-19. J is TRBJ2-3 and V is TRBV20-1, with 9 nucleotides matching TRBD1. Sequencing was done on a sample of CD4+ T cells from blood, cultured in vitro. The CDR3 sequence: CSAPTGGGTDTQYF. As DNA, the CDR3 is TGCAGTGCCCCGACAGGGGGAGGCACAGATACGCAGTATTTT.